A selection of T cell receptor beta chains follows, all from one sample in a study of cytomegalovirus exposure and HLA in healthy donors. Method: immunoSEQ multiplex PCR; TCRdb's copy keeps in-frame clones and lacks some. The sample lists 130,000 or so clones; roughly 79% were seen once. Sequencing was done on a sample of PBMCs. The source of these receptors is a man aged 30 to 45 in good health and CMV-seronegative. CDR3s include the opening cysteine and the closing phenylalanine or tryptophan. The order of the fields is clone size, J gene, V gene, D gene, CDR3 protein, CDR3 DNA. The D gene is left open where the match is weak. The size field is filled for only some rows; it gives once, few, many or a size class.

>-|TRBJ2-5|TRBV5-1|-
CASSTSRGAENQYF
TGCGCCAGCAGTACCTCCCGGGGGGCAGAGAACCAGTACTTC
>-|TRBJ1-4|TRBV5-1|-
CASSRGRATNEKLFF
TGCGCCAGCAGCAGGGGGAGGGCAACTAATGAAAAACTGTTTTTT
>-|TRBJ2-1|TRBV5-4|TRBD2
CASSSLAGVGGEQFF
TGTGCCAGCAGCTCCCTAGCGGGAGTGGGGGGTGAGCAGTTCTTC
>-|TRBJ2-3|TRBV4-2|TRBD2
CASSQGGLAGVVSPDTQYF
TGTGCCAGCAGCCAAGGGGGACTAGCGGGAGTGGTTTCCCCAGATACGCAGTATTTT
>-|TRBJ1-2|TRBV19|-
CAGGTGHGYTF
TGTGCCGGGGGAACAGGGCATGGCTACACCTTC
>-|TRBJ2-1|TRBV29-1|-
CSVELHNPFFSSYNEQFF
TGCAGCGTTGAATTGCACAATCCCTTTTTCTCCTCCTACAATGAGCAGTTCTTC
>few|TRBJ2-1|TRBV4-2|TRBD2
CASSQTSGRFGEQFF
TGTGCCAGCAGCCAGACTAGCGGGAGATTTGGTGAGCAGTTCTTC
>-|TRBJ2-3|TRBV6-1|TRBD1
CASSEQGQGAGDTQYF
TGTGCCAGCAGTGAACAGGGACAGGGGGCGGGAGATACGCAGTATTTT
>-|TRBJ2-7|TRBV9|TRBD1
CASSAGTAHEQYF
TGTGCCAGCAGCGCGGGGACAGCGCACGAGCAGTACTTC
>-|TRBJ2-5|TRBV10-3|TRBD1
CAISESTGQETQYF
TGTGCCATCAGTGAGTCGACAGGGCAAGAGACCCAGTACTTC
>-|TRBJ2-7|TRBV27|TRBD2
CASRPGLAGVIEQYF
TGTGCCAGCAGACCAGGACTAGCGGGAGTTATTGAGCAGTACTTC
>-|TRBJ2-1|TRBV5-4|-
CASSPSMDSQYNEQFF
TGTGCCAGCAGCCCAAGCATGGACAGCCAATACAATGAGCAGTTCTTC
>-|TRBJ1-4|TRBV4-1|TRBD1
CASSPPLFRGHGEKLFF
TGCGCCAGCAGCCCTCCTTTGTTCAGGGGGCATGGTGAAAAACTGTTTTTT
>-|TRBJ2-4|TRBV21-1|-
CASSKAKRGAAKNIQYF
TGTGCCAGCAGCAAAGCTAAACGGGGGGCGGCGAAAAACATTCAGTACTTC
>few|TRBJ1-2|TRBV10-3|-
CAISELVRRDYGYTF
TGTGCCATCAGTGAGCTGGTCAGGAGGGACTATGGCTACACCTTC
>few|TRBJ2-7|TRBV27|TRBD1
CASSPGQGQYF
TGTGCCAGCAGTCCGGGACAGGGTCAGTACTTC
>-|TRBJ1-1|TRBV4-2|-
CASSQEQALMGHTEAFF
TGTGCCAGCAGCCAAGAACAGGCCTTGATGGGCCACACTGAAGCTTTCTTT
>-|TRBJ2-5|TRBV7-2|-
CASSPASKETQYF
TGTGCCAGCAGCCCTGCTAGTAAGGAGACCCAGTACTTC
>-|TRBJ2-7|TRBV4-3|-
CASSQWTGVSSYEQYF
TGCGCCAGCAGCCAATGGACGGGAGTGAGCTCCTACGAGCAGTACTTC
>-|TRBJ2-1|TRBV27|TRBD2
CASYTPREGYNEQFF
TGTGCCAGCTATACCCCGCGGGAGGGATACAATGAGCAGTTCTTC
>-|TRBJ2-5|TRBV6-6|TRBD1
CASSYRGHQTQYF
TGTGCCAGCAGTTACAGGGGGCACCAGACCCAGTACTTC
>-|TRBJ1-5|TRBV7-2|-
CASSSQGSNQPQHF
TGTGCCAGCAGCTCACAGGGTTCAAATCAGCCCCAGCATTTT
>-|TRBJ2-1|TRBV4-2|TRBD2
CASSQVETGTSGYNEQFF
TGTGCCAGCAGCCAAGTCGAAACCGGGACTAGCGGATACAATGAGCAGTTCTTC
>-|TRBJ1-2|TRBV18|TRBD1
CASSPNGQGTYGYTF
TGTGCCAGCTCACCAAACGGACAGGGAACCTATGGCTACACCTTC
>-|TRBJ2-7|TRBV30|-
CASSTGLYDEQYF
TGTGCCAGTTCCACGGGATTGTACGACGAGCAGTACTTC
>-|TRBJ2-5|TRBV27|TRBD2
CASSLSTGLAGQETQYF
TGTGCCAGCAGTTTATCGACGGGACTAGCGGGCCAAGAGACCCAGTACTTC
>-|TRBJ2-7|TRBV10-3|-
CATRGGSGSSYEQYF
TGTGCCACCAGGGGGGGCAGCGGGAGCTCCTACGAGCAGTACTTC
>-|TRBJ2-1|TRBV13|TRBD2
CASTLAGGILEQFF
TGTGCCAGCACCCTAGCGGGGGGGATCTTGGAGCAGTTCTTC
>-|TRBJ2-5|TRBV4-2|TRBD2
CASSLTGGSSRETQYF
TGTGCCAGCAGCCTAACGGGGGGGAGTAGTAGGGAGACCCAGTACTTC
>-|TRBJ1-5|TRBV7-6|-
CASSLARGPNQPQHF
TGTGCCAGCAGCTTAGCGCGGGGCCCCAATCAGCCCCAGCATTTT
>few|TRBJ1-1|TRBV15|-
CATSRDLGRLANTEAFF
TGTGCCACCAGCAGAGATCTTGGGAGGTTGGCGAACACTGAAGCTTTCTTT
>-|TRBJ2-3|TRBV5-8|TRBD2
CASSLKATSDADTQYF
TGTGCCAGCAGCTTGAAAGCGACTAGCGACGCAGATACGCAGTATTTT
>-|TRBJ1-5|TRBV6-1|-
CASSDLAGPQHF
TGTGCCAGCAGTGACTTAGCCGGGCCCCAGCATTTT
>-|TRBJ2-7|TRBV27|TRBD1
CASSFYRGPYEQYF
TGTGCCAGCAGTTTCTACAGGGGACCCTACGAGCAGTACTTC
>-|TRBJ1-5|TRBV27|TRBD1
CASSLSAGGARNQPQHF
TGTGCCAGCAGTTTATCGGCAGGGGGCGCGAGGAATCAGCCCCAGCATTTT
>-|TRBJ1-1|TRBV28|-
CASSLRGLNTEAFF
TGTGCCAGCAGTTTACGGGGATTAAACACTGAAGCTTTCTTT
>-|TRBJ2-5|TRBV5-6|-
CASSLRGWGETQYF
TGTGCCAGCAGCTTAAGGGGATGGGGAGAGACCCAGTACTTC
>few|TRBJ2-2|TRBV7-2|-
CASSLGLNTGELFF
TGTGCCAGCAGCCTAGGACTAAACACCGGGGAGCTGTTTTTT
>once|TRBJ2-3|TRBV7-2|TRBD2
CASSLGGESDTQYF
TGTGCCAGCAGCCTGGGGGGGGAGTCAGATACGCAGTATTTT
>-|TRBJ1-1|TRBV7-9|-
CASSSSMNTEAFF
TGTGCCAGCAGCTCTAGTATGAACACTGAAGCTTTCTTT
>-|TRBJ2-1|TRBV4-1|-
CASSQAGLSPIYNEQFF
TGCGCCAGCAGCCAAGCGGGACTCTCACCAATCTACAATGAGCAGTTCTTC
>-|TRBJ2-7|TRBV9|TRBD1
CASSANPGQSYEQYF
TGTGCCAGCAGCGCGAATCCGGGACAGAGCTACGAGCAGTACTTC
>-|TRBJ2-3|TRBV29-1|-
CSVRGTDTQYF
TGCAGCGTGCGGGGCACAGATACGCAGTATTTT
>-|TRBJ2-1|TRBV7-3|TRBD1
CASSPDRARSDEQFF
TGTGCCAGCAGCCCCGACAGGGCGAGATCCGATGAGCAGTTCTTC
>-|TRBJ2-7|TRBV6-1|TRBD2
CASSEERGSGSYEQYF
TGTGCCAGCAGTGAAGAGCGGGGTTCGGGGAGCTACGAGCAGTACTTC
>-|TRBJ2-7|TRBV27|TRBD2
CASKGTSGGPGEQYF
TGTGCCAGCAAAGGGACTAGCGGGGGGCCAGGTGAGCAGTACTTC
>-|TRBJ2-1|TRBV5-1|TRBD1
CASSSGQGLDEQFF
TGCGCCAGCAGCTCCGGACAGGGATTAGATGAGCAGTTCTTC
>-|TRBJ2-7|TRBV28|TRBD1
CASRMTGEGDEQYF
TGTGCCAGCAGGATGACAGGGGAAGGCGACGAGCAGTACTTC
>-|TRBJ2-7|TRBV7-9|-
CASSFDPPGTGFLSDEQYF
TGTGCCAGCAGCTTTGATCCCCCCGGCACCGGGTTTCTTTCTGACGAGCAGTACTTC
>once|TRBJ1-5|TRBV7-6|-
CASSSGTVNQPQHF
TGTGCCAGCAGCTCTGGGACTGTTAATCAGCCCCAGCATTTT
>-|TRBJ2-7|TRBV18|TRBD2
CASSETGTSGSYEQYF
TGTGCCAGCTCAGAAACCGGGACTAGCGGTTCCTACGAGCAGTACTTC
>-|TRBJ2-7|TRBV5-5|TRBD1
CASSLDRGPYEQYF
TGTGCCAGCAGCTTGGACAGGGGCCCCTACGAGCAGTACTTC
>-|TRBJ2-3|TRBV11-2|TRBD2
CASSASGRSTDTQYF
TGTGCCAGCAGCGCCAGCGGGAGGAGCACAGATACGCAGTATTTT
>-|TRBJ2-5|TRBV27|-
CASRGQGKETQYF
TGTGCCAGCAGGGGTCAGGGGAAAGAGACCCAGTACTTC
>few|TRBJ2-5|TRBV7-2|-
CASSLITGLQETQYF
TGTGCCAGCAGCTTAATCACAGGGCTACAAGAGACCCAGTACTTC
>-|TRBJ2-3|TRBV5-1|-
CASSSADSTDTQYF
TGCGCCAGCAGCTCAGCGGATAGCACAGATACGCAGTATTTT
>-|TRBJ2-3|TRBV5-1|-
CASSVTGDTQYF
TGCGCCAGCAGCGTGACTGGAGATACGCAGTATTTT
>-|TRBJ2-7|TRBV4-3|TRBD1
CASSQGTGTGNPYEQYF
TGCGCCAGCAGCCAAGGCACCGGGACAGGGAATCCCTACGAGCAGTACTTC